Within the sample, the clone carrying this T cell receptor (beta chain) is medium-sized (0.01 to 0.1%). This sample is part of a study of metastatic and nonmetastatic thyroid tumors. CDR3 size: 13 residues. V lost 5 bases to trimming and J lost 5 bases, with 9 bases between them. Thyroid surgery took place with no prior treatment in any patient. TCRdb re-called the PCR reads with MiXCR. Counted here are approximately 8,400 clones, about 45% occurring once; the ten biggest clones make up 30% to 40%. Sequencing was performed on tumor tissue. The chain carries TRBV12-3 or TRBV12-4 and TRBJ2-2, with D tentatively TRBD2 (5 bases). The sequence was obtained from a male donor with papillary thyroid cancer or a benign thyroid nodule (not recorded which). Some clones in this sample may be carry-over from other donors' samples. CDR3 DNA sequence: TGTGCCAGCAGTCAACTAGAAACCGGGGAGCTGTTTTTT. The encoded protein is CASSQLETGELFF.